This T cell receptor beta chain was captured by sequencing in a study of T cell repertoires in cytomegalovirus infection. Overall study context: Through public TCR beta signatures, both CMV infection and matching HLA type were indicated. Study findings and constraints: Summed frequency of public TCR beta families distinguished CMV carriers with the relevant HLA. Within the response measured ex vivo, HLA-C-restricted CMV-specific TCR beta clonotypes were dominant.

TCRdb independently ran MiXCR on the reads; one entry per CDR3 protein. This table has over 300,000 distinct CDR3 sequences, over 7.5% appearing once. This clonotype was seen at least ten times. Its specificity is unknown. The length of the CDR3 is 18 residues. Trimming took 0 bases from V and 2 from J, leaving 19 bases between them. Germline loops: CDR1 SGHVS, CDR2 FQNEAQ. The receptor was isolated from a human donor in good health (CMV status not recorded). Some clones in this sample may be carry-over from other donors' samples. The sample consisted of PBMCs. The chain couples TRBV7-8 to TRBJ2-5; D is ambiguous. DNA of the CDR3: TGTGCCAGCAGCTTAGCATCCAGCCTATTGGCCCATCAAGAGACCCAGTACTTC. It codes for CASSLASSLLAHQETQYF.